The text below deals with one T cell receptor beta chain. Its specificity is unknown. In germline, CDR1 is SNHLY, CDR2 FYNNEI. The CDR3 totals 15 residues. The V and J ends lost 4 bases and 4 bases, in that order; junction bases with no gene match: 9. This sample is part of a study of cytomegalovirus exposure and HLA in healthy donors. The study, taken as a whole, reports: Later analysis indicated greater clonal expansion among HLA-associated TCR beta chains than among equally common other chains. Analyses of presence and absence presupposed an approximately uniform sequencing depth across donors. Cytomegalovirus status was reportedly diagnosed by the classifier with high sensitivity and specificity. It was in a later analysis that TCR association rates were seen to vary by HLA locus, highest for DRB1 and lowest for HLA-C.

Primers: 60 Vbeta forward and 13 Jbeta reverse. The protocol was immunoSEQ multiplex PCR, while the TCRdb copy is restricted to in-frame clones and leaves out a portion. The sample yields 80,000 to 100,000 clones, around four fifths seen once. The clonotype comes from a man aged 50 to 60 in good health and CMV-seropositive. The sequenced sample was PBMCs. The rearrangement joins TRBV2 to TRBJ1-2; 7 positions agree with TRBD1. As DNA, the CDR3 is TGTGCCAGCAGTGCTCTCTCAGGGGGGCTCTATGGCTACACCTTC. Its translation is CASSALSGGLYGYTF.